This TCR beta chain comes out of a study of cytomegalovirus exposure and HLA in healthy donors. A word on this clone: Its antigen is unidentified.

Sequencing was performed with immunoSEQ multiplex PCR; in TCRdb, only in-frame clones are kept and a portion is missing. The sample lists about 350,000 clones; around 87% were seen once. The donors were part of the roughly 110-subject validation cohort, which stood apart from the 666-subject first cohort. Findings and limits, study-wide: It was found in a later analysis that first-cohort TCR clusters tended to co-occur in the 100 to 150 validation repertoires. According to the study, 160 or so TCR beta chains were cytomegalovirus-associated.

This receptor was identified in a woman aged 25-40 years in good health and CMV-seropositive. The sample comprised PBMCs.

In DNA form, the CDR3 reads TGTGCCAGCAGCTTACGAGTGCCGGTAGGTCCCTACGAGCAGTACTTC. Amino acid sequence: CASSLRVPVGPYEQYF. The chain recombines TRBV11-1 with TRBJ2-7; unclear D gene. The V and J ends lost 2 bases and 2 bases respectively, with 16 bases between them. The CDR3 is 16 amino acids. Germline V lookup: CDR1 SGHAT, CDR2 FQDESV (reference sequence). The full variable domain, rest sourced from reference TRBV11-1 and TRBJ2-7, is EAEVAQSPRYKITEKSQAVAFWCDPISGHATLYWYRQILGQGPELLVQFQDESVVDDSQLPKDRFSAERLKGVDSTLKIQPAELGDSAMYLCASSLRVPVGPYEQYFGPGTRLTVT.